This record covers a single TCR beta chain. The protocol was immunoSEQ multiplex PCR, while the TCRdb copy is restricted to in-frame clones and leaves out a portion. The sample has 200,000 to 300,000 clones, 91% seen once. This sample was taken from a study of blood T cell repertoires in COVID-19. Study context: Acute and convalescent COVID-19 samples came from the United States, Italy and Spain. In each case, the material was cDNA or gDNA derived from T cells, B-cell-depleted T cells, or PBMCs.

The J segment lost 7 bases and the V segment lost 4 bases, leaving 6 bases of the junction unmatched. The CDR3 loop spans 16 amino acids. Per germline, CDR1 PRHDT and CDR2 FYEKMQ (reference sequence). Patients from Seattle were sampled longitudinally, starting during active infection. The source of this sequence is a person between 18 and 35 years old with COVID-19, enrolled during active disease. V gene TRBV13 combines with J gene TRBJ2-2; 13 positions agree with TRBD2. The specimen was peripheral blood. CDR3 loop: CASSSRTSGSFGELFF. Here the CDR3 DNA reads TGTGCCAGCAGCTCCAGGACTAGCGGGAGTTTCGGGGAGCTGTTTTTT.